The T cell receptor beta chain described here comes from a study of blood T cells in healthy people across ages (dated by TCRdb to about 2015). Broadly, across the study: In model experiments, template switching captured roughly one uniquely barcoded TCR beta cDNA molecule for every two T cells. Using deep sequencing normalized with unique cDNA molecular identifiers, the study measured how TCR beta repertoire diversity changes with age. For two donors (one aged 18 to 29 and one aged 80 or older), the study analyzed two additional independent replicas of 1 million unique cDNA reads from the same blood draw. To avoid experimental bias, donors of different ages were spread randomly across the sequencing lanes. Donors were grouped into four age groups: young (average approximately 15 years), middle-aged (under 40), aged (around 56) and long-lived (approximately 78).

General findings and caveats noted by the study authors: The percentage of naive T cells measured by flow cytometry correlated strongly with observed TCR beta diversity. As age increased, observed TCR beta diversity per million T cells dropped in a roughly linear way, and a significant reduction was already evident by age roughly 40. Bulk unsorted PBMC profiling prevented conclusive comparison of naive and antigen-experienced compartments. Compared with the aged group, more naive CD4+ T cells, fewer expanded clones and increased TCR diversity were shown by the long-lived group, suggesting age selection. The CMV infection status of donors was not known, potentially confounding age-related changes in expanded clonotypes. Estimates of total diversity based on one million sequenced T cells were regarded as lower bounds and as underestimates.

Turning to this clonotype: Its antigen is still unknown. No much larger clone is present one base from it, and per-base qualities are unavailable.

Systemically healthy Caucasian individuals from Russia, 35 to 50 in total and aged about 6 to 100 years, were included as donors. Roughly 10 milliliters of peripheral blood were drawn from each donor into EDTA-treated Vacutainer tubes. Ficoll-Paque density-gradient centrifugation was used to isolate PBMCs, with at least 7 million obtained per sample. Trizol reagent was used to extract total RNA from the PBMCs, yielding at least 5.5 micrograms per sample. For every donor, an aliquot of PBMCs went through flow cytometry to measure the percentages of naive CD45RAhigh/CD27high T cells. Library preparation employed 5' RACE. The run used an Illumina HiSeq 2500. The second PCR ran for roughly 7 to 12 cycles and used a J-beta primer mix along with a sample-barcoded 5' primer. A unique molecular identifier was introduced onto each TCR beta cDNA molecule by a template-switch 5' adaptor carrying 12 random nucleotides. Each sample yielded at least 3 million CDR3-containing paired-end reads. First-strand cDNA synthesis was performed from all RNA using the Mint cDNA synthesis kit, with priming by a TRBC-specific oligonucleotide. Following uracil-DNA glycosylase treatment, a first 18-cycle PCR with universal primers M1SS and BC2_uni_R was performed on all cDNA. The study's processing was this. For normalization, 1 million high-quality reads, each with a distinct molecular identifier, were randomly selected from each sample. Instead of being binned into consensus sequences, reads that shared molecular identifiers were thrown out. MiTCR, set to a Q25 quality threshold and the strictest error-elimination algorithm, was used for CDR3 identification, clonotype clustering and error correction. A nonparametric unseen species model with Euler transformation was used to estimate a lower bound on total TCR beta diversity. TCRdb reworked the public reads: Q25 trimming with fastp, MiXCR clone assembly, productive beta chains retained. Rows merge per CDR3 protein into single entries with the most common DNA and genes. The V and J calls come from TCRdb's annotation, not from the publication. The sample records hundreds of thousands of distinct CDR3 sequences, 32% of which are singletons. The ten largest clonotypes hold about 16% of the sample.

The CDR3 spans 15 residues, from the cysteine through the phenylalanine. The only DNA kept is the CDR3, 45 bases in frame from the first base. The germline V gene (reference sequence) gives CDR1 as MNHEY and CDR2 as SMNVEV. V trim: 4 bases; J trim: 6 bases; unmatched bases: 8. The sequence is built from TRBV27 and TRBJ1-2; 10 bases in between match TRBD1. This TCR derives from a woman of 80 years or more in good health. Donor details come from another sample of the same person, matched by shared clones. Sequencing used blood. The nucleotides are TGTGCCAGCAGTTCCGGGGACAGGGGTTTAGATGGCTACACCTTC. It translates to CASSSGDRGLDGYTF.